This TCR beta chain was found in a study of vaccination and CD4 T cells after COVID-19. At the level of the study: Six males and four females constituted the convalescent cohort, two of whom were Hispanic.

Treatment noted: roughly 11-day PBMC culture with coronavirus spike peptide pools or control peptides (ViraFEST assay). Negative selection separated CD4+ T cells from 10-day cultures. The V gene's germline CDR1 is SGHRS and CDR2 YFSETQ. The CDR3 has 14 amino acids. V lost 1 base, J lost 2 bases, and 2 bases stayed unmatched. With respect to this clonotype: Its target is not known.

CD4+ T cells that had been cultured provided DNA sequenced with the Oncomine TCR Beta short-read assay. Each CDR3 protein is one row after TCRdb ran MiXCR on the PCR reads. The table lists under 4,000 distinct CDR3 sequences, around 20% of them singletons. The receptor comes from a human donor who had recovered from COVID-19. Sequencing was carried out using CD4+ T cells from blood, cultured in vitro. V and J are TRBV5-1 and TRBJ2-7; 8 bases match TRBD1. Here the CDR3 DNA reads TGCGCCAGCAGCTTGACAGGGGGAACCTACGAGCAGTACTTC. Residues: CASSLTGGTYEQYF.